The 8 T cell receptor beta chains presented below share a single source sample, sequenced in a study of Graves' ophthalmopathy and Graves' hyperthyroidism. Amplified material comprised TCR beta CDR3 regions derived from RNA transcripts. HTBI primers were employed in first-round RT-PCR, then a second-round multiplex PCR followed. TCRdb fed the multiplex PCR reads into MiXCR, producing one record per CDR3 protein. Here the sample spans over a million distinct CDR3 sequences, 35% to 40% being singletons. The sample was peripheral blood or thyroid tissue (not recorded which). All receptors derive from an adult man with Graves' hyperthyroidism.

This clonotype occurred many times. The V call is TRBV7-2, the J call TRBJ2-7, with 10 bases matching TRBD1. V was clipped by 7 bases and J by 0 bases; unmatched bases: 18. In germline, CDR1 is SGHTA, CDR2 FQGNSA. This CDR3 spans 19 amino acids. The chain's CDR3 is CASTSVSTGGAGSSYEQYF. The CDR3, as DNA: TGTGCCAGCACCTCCGTTTCGACAGGGGGCGCGGGTAGCTCCTACGAGCAGTACTTC.

Turning to this clonotype: The CDR3 carries no conserved terminal phenylalanine or tryptophan, so it likely arises from a read error. It is unclear where the CDR3 begins or ends on the DNA, so no DNA is shown, and the CDR3 is as TCRdb lists it. J is TRBJ2-7 and V is TRBV29-1; TRBD1, as called in the table, went unchecked against the DNA. Germline CDR1 is SQVTM and CDR2 is ANQGSEA. Counting both end residues, the CDR3 totals 9 amino acids. CDR3 loop: CSVGQGGAL.

The CDR3 nucleotides read TGCGCCAGCAGCCAAGAGCTAGTGAGACCCCACTACGAGCAGTACTTC. Its protein product is CASSQELVRPHYEQYF. V and J are TRBV4-3 and TRBJ2-7; D not resolved. Per the germline V gene, CDR1 is LGHNA and CDR2 is YSLEER. The CDR3 runs 16 residues. V was shortened by 0 bases and J by 3 bases, with 15 bases between the two germline ends.

This sequence joins TRBV14 and TRBJ2-5; maybe TRBD2 (6 bases). The germline V and J ends were trimmed by 4 bases and 4 bases, with 19 bases remaining between them. There are 16 residues in the CDR3. From germline, CDR1 is SGHDN and CDR2 FVKESK. CDR3 DNA: TGTGCCAGCAGCCGGGAGGTTAAGCCCTCAGGAGAGACCCAGTACTTC. The encoded protein is CASSREVKPSGETQYF.

The table lists this clonotype with many counts. The V call is TRBV29-1, the J call TRBJ2-5, with 7 nucleotides matching TRBD1. J lost 5 bases, V lost 7 bases, and 13 bases had no gene match. CDR1 and CDR2 (germline): SQVTM, ANQGSEA. CDR3 length: 14 residues. The CDR3 sequence: CSAITWDRRETQYF. CDR3 sequence (DNA): TGCAGCGCTATAACCTGGGACAGACGGGAGACCCAGTACTTC.

The chain recombines TRBV6-5 with TRBJ1-5, with D unclear. Trimming took off 4 bases at V and 6 bases at J, with 10 bases between the two ends. This CDR3 is 13 amino acids long. Germline-derived CDR1 and CDR2 are MNHEY and SVGAGI. This chain's CDR3 is CASSFGVSQPQHF. The CDR3 DNA follows: TGTGCCAGCAGTTTCGGGGTAAGTCAGCCCCAGCATTTT.

This clonotype was seen a handful of times. This rearrangement joins TRBV12-3 or TRBV12-4 to TRBJ2-2, with D possibly called TRBD1 or TRBD2 (5 bases each). Trimming cost V 6 bases and J 4 bases, with 9 bases left between them. This CDR3 spans 13 amino acids. The CDR3 is CASRTEGTGELFF. The CDR3 nucleotides are TGTGCCAGCAGGACAGAGGGCACCGGGGAGCTGTTTTTT.

V usage is TRBV2 and J usage is TRBJ2-5; a possible D gene is TRBD2 (6 bases). V lost 5 bases to trimming and J lost 0 bases, with 22 bases between them. The CDR3 runs 18 residues. Germline CDR1 is SNHLY and CDR2 is FYNNEI. In nucleotides, the CDR3 is TGTGCCAGCAGTCCGAGAGGAGGGCGGTCGGTGTACCAAGAGACCCAGTACTTC. Translating it yields CASSPRGGRSVYQETQYF.